The T cell receptor beta chain under discussion was sequenced for a study of response to subunit inactivated influenza vaccine. General observations from the study: Authors suggested seasonal influenza vaccinations each recruit few new T cells.

MiXCR, run by TCRdb on the RT-PCR reads, gives a single entry per CDR3 protein. The top ten hold approximately 10% of the sample, which has roughly 700,000 distinct CDR3 sequences, 15% to 17% seen once. The sample holds a few counts of this clonotype. Antigen specificity is unknown. In germline, CDR1 is LNHNV, CDR2 YYDKDF (reference sequence). With 2 bases removed from V and 11 bases from J, the gap between germline ends came to 18 bases. This CDR3 has 14 amino acids. The chain uses TRBV15 and TRBJ1-1, with D tentatively TRBD1 (5 bases). Sequenced material: PBMCs from blood, taken about 12 days after vaccination. This TCR derives from a man aged 45-65 years who received an inactivated influenza vaccine. This CDR3 is CATSRSPTDPGAFF. As DNA, the CDR3 is TGTGCCACCAGCAGATCCCCGACAGACCCGGGGGCTTTCTTT. The full variable domain, in which reference TRBV15 and TRBJ1-1 provide the parts outside the CDR3, is DAMVIQNPRYQVTQFGKPVTLSCSQTLNHNVMYWYQQKSSQAPKLLFHYYDKDFNNEADTPDNFQSRRPNTSFCFLDIRSPGLGDTAMYLCATSRSPTDPGAFFGQGTRLTVV.